In this sample, the clone carrying this TCR beta chain turned up a few times. Unique molecular identifiers were present in the TCR beta cDNA libraries. TCRdb re-derived calls from the PCR reads in MiXCR, one entry per CDR3 protein. Among about 800,000 distinct CDR3 sequences listed, around 27% were seen once. These data belong to a study of post-analysis software for immune sequencing data. The receptor comes from a girl aged 5 to 17 with multiple sclerosis. The sequenced material came from blood.

The CDR3 bases are TGTGCCAGCACAGTGGTACGGGACCCCGAGACCCAGTACTTC. Protein sequence: CASTVVRDPETQYF. The chain joins TRBV6-2 or TRBV6-3 to TRBJ2-5; D might be TRBD1 or TRBD2, each matching 5 bases. The V and J ends lost 7 bases and 5 bases respectively, with 17 bases between them. This CDR3 comprises 14 residues. The germline CDR1 and CDR2 sequences are MNHEY and SVGEGT.